These 20 T cell receptor beta chains came from one sample sequenced in a study of glioma-infiltrating T cells (dated by TCRdb to about 2016). The sample was run on an Illumina MiSeq. The iRepertoire nested amplicon-rescue multiplex PCR (arm-PCR) platform was used to amplify TCR alpha and beta CDR3 regions from RNA. Using fastp at Q25 and MiXCR, TCRdb reprocessed the public reads and kept productive beta chains. Rows are unified per CDR3 protein, each entry keeping the most common DNA and genes. The sample contains approximately 400,000 distinct CDR3 sequences, roughly two fifths of them found a single time. The ten largest account for about 12% of the sample. The specimen was glioma tissue, nonneoplastic brain tissue, or PBMCs (not recorded which). Receptors were obtained from a human donor with low-grade glioma or glioblastoma, undergoing nonglioma brain surgery, or in good health (not recorded which).

V usage is TRBV7-2 and J usage is TRBJ1-5; no clear D gene. Per germline, CDR1 SGHTA and CDR2 FQGNSA. The length of the CDR3 is 15 residues. V was trimmed by 0 bases and J by 0 bases, leaving 6 bases between them. This CDR3 is CASSLAVDSNQPQHF. CDR3 bases: TGTGCCAGCAGCTTAGCGGTAGATAGCAATCAGCCCCAGCATTTT.

On this clonotype itself: The junction shows a germline mismatch at one end, possibly a read error. The CDR3 DNA follows: TGTGCCAGCAGACGACAGGGCTCCTACAAGCAGTACTTC. Translated, it gives CASRRQGSYKQYF. V gene TRBV27 combines with J gene TRBJ2-7, with 7 nucleotides matching TRBD1. The CDR3 spans 13 residues. Germline V gene lookup returns CDR1 MNHEY and CDR2 SMNVEV (reference sequence).

V gene TRBV6-2 or TRBV6-3 combines with J gene TRBJ2-1, with 11 bases identical to TRBD2. In germline, CDR1 is MNHEY, CDR2 SVGEGT. Trimming removed 6 bases from V and 7 bases from J; junction bases left unmatched: 11. The length of the CDR3 is 16 residues. Written as DNA, the CDR3 is TGTGCCAGCAGGTTCCTTAGCGGGAGGGCTGGGAATGAGCAGTTCTTC. It specifies CASRFLSGRAGNEQFF.

This clonotype has a count of ten or more. The chain uses TRBV28 and TRBJ1-5; D call uncertain. The CDR3 length is 11 residues. The V end was cut by 6 bases, the J end by 9 bases, with 9 bases between. Germline V gene sequence: CDR1 MDHEN, CDR2 SYDVKM. The CDR3 sequence is CASSRLGPQHF. The CDR3 DNA reads TGTGCCAGCAGCAGACTGGGGCCCCAGCATTTT.

Concerning this clonotype itself: The junction departs from germline at one end; a sequencing error may be responsible. The V and J genes are TRBV7-9 and TRBJ2-3; 9 positions match TRBD2. Germline loops: CDR1 SEHNR, CDR2 FQNEAQ (reference sequence). The CDR3 extends over 15 amino acids. The CDR3 DNA reads TGTGCCAGCATCTTACCTAGCGGGGTTACAGATACGCGGTATTTT. Encoded protein: CASILPSGVTDTRYF.

A remark on this clonotype: Possible read error: a much larger clone is one base away. The rearrangement links TRBV7-2 to TRBJ2-3; 14 bases fit TRBD2. V was pared by 1 base and J by 5 bases, with 5 bases of the junction left unmatched. Germline CDR1 SGHTA, CDR2 FQGNSA. The CDR3 is 17 amino acids. CDR3 DNA: TGTGCCAGCAGCTTAGGCGGACTAGCGGGAGGTGTAGATACGCAGTATTTT. Translation: CASSLGGLAGGVDTQYF. Full variable domain (outside the CDR3, taken from reference TRBV7-2 and TRBJ2-3): GAGVSQSPSNKVTEKGKDVELRCDPISGHTALYWYRQSLGQGLEFLIYFQGNSAPDKSGLPSDRFSAERTGGSVSTLTIQRTQQEDSAVYLCASSLGGLAGGVDTQYFGPGTRLTVL.

This clonotype turned up a few times. The rearrangement uses TRBV29-1 and TRBJ2-3; maybe TRBD2 (5 bases). The germline CDR1 and CDR2 sequences are SQVTM and ANQGSEA. Trimming took off 4 bases at V and 5 bases at J, with 13 bases between the two ends. This CDR3 spans 13 amino acids. The CDR3 region has the DNA TGCAGCGTTGGAGGGCCCCGGGGAGATACGCAGTATTTT. Translating gives CSVGGPRGDTQYF.

This clonotype occurred many times. The CDR3 reads CASSLMGGSGNTIYF. The CDR3 DNA reads as TGTGCCAGCAGCTTAATGGGCGGCTCTGGAAACACCATATATTTT. V usage is TRBV7-2 and J usage is TRBJ1-3, with D uncertain. The germline V gene encodes CDR1 SGHTA and CDR2 FQGNSA. V was trimmed by 2 bases and J by 0 bases, leaving 8 bases between them. This CDR3 contains 15 residues. Combining the CDR3 with reference TRBV7-2 and TRBJ1-3 gives the whole variable domain GAGVSQSPSNKVTEKGKDVELRCDPISGHTALYWYRQSLGQGLEFLIYFQGNSAPDKSGLPSDRFSAERTGGSVSTLTIQRTQQEDSAVYLCASSLMGGSGNTIYFGEGSWLTVV.

The V and J genes are TRBV7-2 and TRBJ2-7; 10 bases agree with TRBD2. The germline CDR1 and CDR2 sequences are SGHTA and FQGNSA. The CDR3 is 16 amino acids. Trimming cost V 4 bases and J 2 bases; bases outside gene matches: 8. CDR3: CASSSTRLAGPYEQYF. As DNA, the CDR3 is TGTGCCAGCAGCTCGACTAGACTAGCGGGCCCCTACGAGCAGTACTTC.

This clonotype showed up just a few times. The V and J genes are TRBV7-9 and TRBJ1-2; D uncertain. The CDR3 length is 11 residues. CDR1 and CDR2 from the germline V gene are SEHNR and FQNEAQ (reference sequence). The ends were cut back, 5 bases at V and 8 bases at J, with 9 bases in the middle. The CDR3 nucleotides are TGTGCCAGCAGCCACTCATCGGGCTACACCTTC. Amino acid sequence: CASSHSSGYTF.

This clonotype was counted many times. The chain combines TRBV27 with TRBJ1-6, with D tentatively TRBD1 (6 bases). CDR3 length equals 14 residues. Germline loops: CDR1 MNHEY, CDR2 SMNVEV (reference sequence). The V and J ends lost 10 bases and 0 bases respectively, with 10 bases between them. CDR3 bases: TGTGCCACCCGGACAGACTCCTATAATTCACCCCTCCACTTT. It is translated as CATRTDSYNSPLHF.

Details on this clonotype: This may be a read error: a much more frequent sequence differs by one nucleotide. This chain joins TRBV28 and TRBJ1-1; D call uncertain. Germline V lookup: CDR1 MDHEN, CDR2 SYDVKM. CDR3 size: 14 residues. CDR3 in amino acids: CASSFRLGNTEALF. CDR3 bases: TGTGCCAGCAGTTTTAGGTTGGGGAACACTGAAGCTCTCTTT.

This chain links TRBV7-9 with TRBJ2-7; maybe TRBD2 (6 bases). Looked up from germline, CDR1 is SEHNR and CDR2 is FQNEAQ (reference sequence). With 5 bases removed from V and 3 bases from J, the gap between germline ends came to 14 bases. The CDR3 sequence is 14 residues long. CDR3 sequence: CASSPRVGGYEQYF. CDR3 nucleotides: TGTGCCAGCAGCCCTAGGGTCGGGGGCTACGAGCAGTACTTC.

The gene calls are TRBV24-1 and TRBJ2-1, with 10 positions matching TRBD1. The junction had 7 bases not matched to a gene; V was cut back by 4 bases and J by 5 bases. The CDR3 is 16 amino acids. The germline CDR1 and CDR2 sequences are KGHDR and SFDVKD. The CDR3 is CATSDQRQGAHNEQFF. The CDR3 DNA sequence: TGTGCCACCAGTGACCAAAGACAGGGGGCACACAATGAGCAGTTCTTC.

There are many counts of this clonotype. V gene TRBV28 combines with J gene TRBJ2-7; TRBD1 matches at 7 bases. Germline V gene lookup returns CDR1 MDHEN and CDR2 SYDVKM. The J segment lost 2 bases and the V segment lost 3 bases, leaving 4 bases of the junction unmatched. This CDR3 has 14 amino acids. CDR3 in amino acids: CASSLGQGAYEQYF. The CDR3 DNA reads as TGTGCCAGCAGTTTGGGGCAGGGGGCCTACGAGCAGTACTTC.

This clonotype was picked up many times. The chain combines TRBV27 with TRBJ2-3; TRBD2 matches 8 bases. Germline trimming cut 5 bases from V and 2 bases from J; bases unmatched to any gene: 9. The CDR3 length is 16 residues. The germline V gene has CDR1 MNHEY and CDR2 SMNVEV (reference sequence). This chain's CDR3 is CASSPGVSGVTDTQYF. CDR3 nucleotides: TGTGCCAGCAGTCCTGGGGTTAGCGGGGTCACAGATACGCAGTATTTT.

This clonotype was recorded at least ten times. The chain links TRBV19 to TRBJ2-7; TRBD1 or TRBD2 may be the D gene (5 bases each). CDR1 is LNHDA, CDR2 SQIVND, per germline (reference sequence). Trimming took off 0 bases at V and 2 bases at J, with 17 bases between the two ends. This CDR3 has 17 residues. The CDR3 here is CASSIDFSGTSAYEQYF. Here the CDR3 DNA reads TGTGCCAGTAGTATAGACTTTTCCGGGACGTCGGCCTACGAGCAGTACTTC. Combining the CDR3 with reference TRBV19 and TRBJ2-7 gives the whole variable domain DGGITQSPKYLFRKEGQNVTLSCEQNLNHDAMYWYRQDPGQGLRLIYYSQIVNDFQKGDIAEGYSVSREKKESFPLTVTSAQKNPTAFYLCASSIDFSGTSAYEQYFGPGTRLTVT.

This clonotype showed up just once. A much larger clone sits a single nucleotide away, making a read error possible. This chain joins TRBV27 and TRBJ2-2; possible D gene TRBD1, 5 bases. The germline V gene has CDR1 MNHEY and CDR2 SMNVEV (reference sequence). This CDR3 is 14 amino acids long. CDR3 DNA sequence: TGTGTCAGCAGTTTATCCCAGGGTTTTGCGGAGCTGTTTTTT. Encoded protein: CVSSLSQGFAELFF.

This clonotype appeared a few times. This chain uses TRBV28 with TRBJ2-7; 12 nucleotides match TRBD2. J gave up 4 bases and V 4 bases, and 5 bases lay outside the gene matches. CDR3 length: 15 residues. The germline gives CDR1 MDHEN, CDR2 SYDVKM. CDR3 DNA: TGTGCCAGCAGTTACGGACTAGCGGGAAGGTACGAGCAGTACTTC. As protein: CASSYGLAGRYEQYF.

This clonotype has only a few counts. The chain carries TRBV20-1 and TRBJ2-7, with 7 bases matching TRBD1. The CDR3 extends over 10 amino acids. CDR1 and CDR2 (germline): DFQATT, SNEGSKA (reference sequence). V lost 6 bases to trimming and J lost 9 bases; unmatched junction nucleotides: 5. The CDR3, as DNA: TGCAGTGCAGCCTCAGGGGGGCAGTACTTC. Translating it yields CSAASGGQYF.